This TCR beta chain was sequenced in a study of T-cell reconstitution after alpha-beta-depleted transplantation in children. This CDR3 spans 11 amino acids. V gave up 6 bases and J gave up 2 bases, with 5 bases separating them. Molecular barcoding with unique molecular identifiers was used for the TCRbeta library. TCRdb redid the calling of the PCR reads with MiXCR, one entry per CDR3 protein. This sample carries about half a million distinct CDR3 sequences, approximately 13% of them seen once, and the ten largest clones take 4.5% to 6%. The TCR was taken from a human donor who donated a stem cell graft to a child with combined immunodeficiency. The specimen comprised PBMCs from the stem cell graft donor, sampled from the stem cell graft. The rearrangement uses TRBV12-3 or TRBV12-4 and TRBJ2-7; D uncertain. CDR3 region: CASRSAYEQYF. DNA for the CDR3: TGTGCCAGCAGATCGGCCTACGAGCAGTACTTC.